These 32 T cell receptor beta chains came from one sample sequenced in a study of technical replicates of blood from four donors. The repertoire was sequenced with immunoSEQ multiplex PCR; TCRdb's copy has only in-frame clones and lacks some. Here the sample spans 72,000 or so clones, 94% being singletons. Sequenced input: T cells isolated from PBMCs. The receptors were gathered from a human donor in good health.

The V and J genes are TRBV6-5 and TRBJ2-7, with 7 positions matching TRBD1. Trimming took 6 bases from V and 3 from J; bases not matched to a gene: 8. The CDR3 length is 14 residues. Germline CDR1 reads MNHEY; CDR2 reads SVGAGI. CDR3 residues: CASSWTGLIYEQYF. CDR3 nucleotides: TGTGCCAGCAGCTGGACAGGACTCATCTACGAGCAGTACTTC.

This clone appeared once. The chain carries TRBV2 and TRBJ2-5, with 9 bases that match TRBD2. Germline CDR1 is SNHLY and CDR2 is FYNNEI. J gave up 4 bases and V 3 bases, and 6 bases lay outside the gene matches. There are 15 residues in the CDR3. CDR3 DNA sequence: TGTGCCAGCAGTGAGGCGGCGGGAGGGCTAGAGACCCAGTACTTC. Protein product: CASSEAAGGLETQYF.

V usage is TRBV10-2 and J usage is TRBJ1-5; D is unresolved. Germline CDR1 reads WSHSY; CDR2 reads SAAADI. Deletions cut 6 bases from V and 3 bases from J, with 9 bases between. The CDR3 totals 13 residues. The CDR3 DNA sequence: TGCGCCAGCAGGAAACAGTACAATCAGCCCCAGCATTTT. Its translation: CASRKQYNQPQHF.

The J gene is TRBJ1-1, the V gene TRBV18; possibly TRBD1 for D (5 bases). Germline V gives CDR1 KGHSH, CDR2 LQKENI. CDR3 length equals 14 residues. The ends were cut back, 4 bases at V and 4 bases at J, with 13 bases in the middle. The CDR3 nucleotides read TGTGCCAGCTCACTCAGATGGGGCGGCACTGAAGCTTTCTTT. Amino acids: CASSLRWGGTEAFF.

The V call is TRBV4-3, the J call TRBJ1-2; 7 positions match TRBD1. Per germline, CDR1 LGHNA and CDR2 YSLEER. With V trimmed by 1 base and J by 4 bases, 9 bases remained unmatched. This CDR3 contains 16 residues. This chain's CDR3 is CASSQGSGQDIYGYTF. The CDR3 coding sequence is TGCGCCAGCAGCCAAGGTAGCGGACAGGACATCTATGGCTACACCTTC.

The gene calls are TRBV2 and TRBJ1-5, with 8 bases matching TRBD1. Germline values: CDR1 SNHLY, CDR2 FYNNEI. Trimming took 4 bases from V and 4 from J; bases not matched to a gene: 6. The CDR3 is 15 amino acids. The CDR3 DNA reads TGTGCCAGCAGTGGAGGAGGACAGGGAAATCAGCCCCAGCATTTT. This codes for CASSGGGQGNQPQHF.

The chain uses TRBV6-1 and TRBJ1-4; possible D gene TRBD1, 5 bases. This CDR3 is built from 15 residues. Trimming pared 2 bases from V and 2 bases from J, leaving 9 bases between. CDR1 is MNHNS, CDR2 SASEGT, per germline. This chain's CDR3 is CASSEMGLTNEKLFF. The CDR3 region has the DNA TGTGCCAGCAGTGAAATGGGGCTCACTAATGAAAAACTGTTTTTT.

This CDR3 is CASSLSPSGRAPDTQYF. As DNA, the CDR3 is TGTGCCAGCAGCCTCTCCCCCTCGGGGAGGGCCCCAGATACGCAGTATTTT. The V gene is TRBV9, the J gene TRBJ2-3; TRBD2 matches at 7 bases. The CDR3 has 17 residues. CDR1 and CDR2 from the germline V gene are SGDLS and YYNGEE. Trimming cost V 4 bases and J 4 bases; bases outside gene matches: 15. Full variable domain (remainder filled in from reference TRBV9 and TRBJ2-3): DSGVTQTPKHLITATGQRVTLRCSPRSGDLSVYWYQQSLDQGLQFLIQYYNGEERAKGNILERFSAQQFPDLHSELNLSSLELGDSALYFCASSLSPSGRAPDTQYFGPGTRLTVL.

The CDR3 region has the DNA TGTGCCAGTAGTCGGGACTACGGACTGCTGTTTTTT. It codes for CASSRDYGLLFF. The chain recombines TRBV19 with TRBJ1-4, with a possible D match to TRBD1 (5 bases). V lost 5 bases and J lost 14, with 15 bases in between. Germline CDR1 LNHDA, CDR2 SQIVND (reference sequence). CDR3 length equals 12 residues.

The chain carries TRBV7-3 and TRBJ2-5; perhaps TRBD2 as D (6 bases). Germline V CDR1 and CDR2: SGHTA, FQGTGA. V was pared by 0 bases and J by 1 base, with 9 bases between. The CDR3 sequence is 15 residues long. CDR3 coding DNA: TGTGCCAGCAGCTTAACGCGGGGTAGCCAAGAGACCCAGTACTTC. Amino acid sequence: CASSLTRGSQETQYF. The full variable domain, in which reference TRBV7-3 and TRBJ2-5 provide the parts outside the CDR3, is GAGVSQTPSNKVTEKGKYVELRCDPISGHTALYWYRQSLGQGPEFLIYFQGTGAADDSGLPNDRFFAVRPEGSVSTLKIQRTERGDSAVYLCASSLTRGSQETQYFGPGTRLLVL.

The chain couples TRBV9 to TRBJ2-7; a weak D match, TRBD2 (7 bases). Trimming removed 3 bases from V and 0 bases from J, with 13 bases in between. This CDR3 has 15 residues. Germline lookup yields CDR1 SGDLS and CDR2 YYNGEE. CDR3 in DNA: TGTGCCAGCAGCGCAGCGGGACATAACTCCTACGAGCAGTACTTC. Its protein is CASSAAGHNSYEQYF.

This sequence joins TRBV25-1 and TRBJ2-7; D ambiguous. The CDR3 is made up of 11 amino acids. CDR1 is MGHDK and CDR2 is SYGVNS in the germline V gene. The V gene lost 5 bases and the J gene lost 4 bases, with 6 bases spanning the gap. This CDR3 reads CASSRYYEQYF. The CDR3 DNA follows: TGTGCCAGCAGTCGTTATTACGAGCAGTACTTC.

The CDR3: CASSEDRETSDIQYF. Written as DNA, the CDR3 is TGTGCCAGCAGTGAAGACAGGGAAACATCGGACATTCAGTACTTC. V and J are TRBV6-1 and TRBJ2-4, with TRBD1 as a possible D gene (6 bases). In germline, CDR1 is MNHNS, CDR2 SASEGT. The CDR3 length is 15 residues. V shed 1 base and J shed 8 bases, with 15 bases lying between them.

DNA of the CDR3: TGTGCCAGCAGCTTTGGGCCCATCTACGAGCAGTACTTC. Amino acid sequence: CASSFGPIYEQYF. The chain carries TRBV7-9 and TRBJ2-7; D remains ambiguous. The germline V gene has CDR1 SEHNR and CDR2 FQNEAQ (reference sequence). The CDR3 covers 13 residues. Trimming left V 3 bases short and J 3 bases short, with 9 bases between.

V and J are TRBV5-5 and TRBJ2-7; TRBD2 might be the D (6 bases). The CDR3 is 13 residues long. Trimming pared 4 bases from V and 4 bases from J, leaving 12 bases between. Germline V CDR1 and CDR2: SGHKS, YYEKEE (reference sequence). CDR3 sequence (DNA): TGTGCCAGCAGCGGAGGGATTTCTTACGAGCAGTACTTC. Its translation is CASSGGISYEQYF. The full variable domain, completed using reference TRBV5-5 and TRBJ2-7, is DAGVTQSPTHLIKTRGQQVTLRCSPISGHKSVSWYQQVLGQGPQFIFQYYEKEERGRGNFPDRFSARQFPNYSSELNVNALLLGDSALYLCASSGGISYEQYFGPGTRLTVT.

The chain combines TRBV5-4 with TRBJ2-2; 8 bases line up with TRBD2. Germline values: CDR1 SGHNT, CDR2 YYREEE (reference sequence). J gave up 7 bases and V 4 bases, and 9 bases lay outside the gene matches. CDR3 length equals 15 residues. The CDR3 loop reads CASSPLSGENGELFF. The CDR3 DNA is TGTGCCAGCAGCCCTCTTAGCGGGGAGAACGGGGAGCTGTTTTTT.

The chain uses TRBV6-5 and TRBJ1-4; D ambiguous. The CDR3 runs 14 residues. The germline V gene has CDR1 MNHEY and CDR2 SVGAGI. Trimming stripped 2 bases from V and 5 bases from J, with 9 bases between. DNA of the CDR3: TGTGCCAGCAGTTACAGAGGGAACAATGAAAAACTGTTTTTT. The encoded protein is CASSYRGNNEKLFF.

The chain combines TRBV5-4 with TRBJ2-3; TRBD1 aligns across 7 bases. V lost 2 bases and J lost 1; bases outside the gene matches: 1. The CDR3 runs 14 residues. Looked up from germline, CDR1 is SGHNT and CDR2 is YYREEE (reference sequence). The CDR3 here is CASSLGGGTDTQYF. The CDR3 bases are TGTGCCAGCAGCTTAGGGGGCGGCACAGATACGCAGTATTTT.

The gene calls are TRBV12-5 and TRBJ2-6; 8 bases map to TRBD1. CDR3 size: 15 residues. Germline V gene lookup returns CDR1 LGHNT and CDR2 FRNRAP. The ends lost 5 bases at V and 4 bases at J; junction bases unmatched: 4. CDR3 sequence: CASGQGAAGANVLTF. For the CDR3, the DNA is TGTGCTAGTGGTCAGGGGGCAGCCGGGGCCAACGTCCTGACTTTC. Full variable domain (missing parts from reference TRBV12-5 and TRBJ2-6): DARVTQTPRHKVTEMGQEVTMRCQPILGHNTVFWYRQTMMQGLELLAYFRNRAPLDDSGMPKDRFSAEMPDATLATLKIQPSEPRDSAVYFCASGQGAAGANVLTFGAGSRLTVL.

CDR3 loop: CASSLGRGGTNEQFF. CDR3 DNA sequence: TGTGCCAGCAGCTTGGGACGAGGGGGCACCAATGAGCAGTTCTTC. The rearrangement uses TRBV5-4 and TRBJ2-1; 7 bases are shared with TRBD1. V was pared by 0 bases and J by 6 bases, with 6 bases of the junction left unmatched. CDR3 length: 15 amino acids. CDR1 and CDR2 from the germline V gene are SGHNT and YYREEE (reference sequence).

The rearrangement links TRBV7-9 to TRBJ2-1, with D perhaps matching TRBD1 (5 bases). Deletions cut 5 bases from V and 4 bases from J, with 9 bases between. The CDR3 is made up of 13 amino acids. Per the germline V gene, CDR1 is SEHNR and CDR2 is FQNEAQ (reference sequence). CDR3: CASSHDRYNEQFF. The DNA of the CDR3 is TGTGCCAGCAGCCATGACAGATACAATGAGCAGTTCTTC.

V is TRBV29-1 and J is TRBJ2-5; possible D gene TRBD1, 6 bases. The CDR3 has 13 amino acids. The germline V gene has CDR1 SQVTM and CDR2 ANQGSEA. V shed 4 bases and J shed 2 bases, with 11 bases lying between them. CDR3 in amino acids: CSVGRDIQETQYF. The CDR3 bases are TGCAGCGTTGGAAGGGACATTCAAGAGACCCAGTACTTC.

The rearrangement uses TRBV5-4 and TRBJ2-2; D is uncertain. Trimming removed 0 bases from V and 7 bases from J, with 7 bases in between. This CDR3 comprises 13 residues. The germline V gene has CDR1 SGHNT and CDR2 YYREEE (reference sequence). CDR3 protein: CASSLDSHGELFF. CDR3 sequence (DNA): TGTGCCAGCAGCTTGGACAGCCACGGGGAGCTGTTTTTT.

V is TRBV7-8 and J is TRBJ2-7; no reliable D call. This CDR3 is 14 amino acids long. Germline CDR1 SGHVS, CDR2 FQNEAQ. V shed 5 bases and J shed 5 bases, with 16 bases lying between them. The CDR3 DNA reads TGTGCCAGCAGCCACCGGGTCTTTGATCACGAGCAGTACTTC. As protein: CASSHRVFDHEQYF.

The rearrangement links TRBV6-4 to TRBJ1-1; D is uncertain. The CDR3 is made up of 15 amino acids. V was pared by 5 bases and J by 1 base, with 14 bases between. Germline lookup yields CDR1 MRHNA and CDR2 SNTAGT. CDR3 protein: CASSPLEGKNTEAFF. The CDR3 DNA follows: TGTGCCAGCAGTCCTCTGGAGGGCAAGAACACTGAAGCTTTCTTT.

CDR3 DNA: TGTGCCAGCGGCTCCAAAGCGGGAGTCACAGATACGCAGTATTTT. Amino acid sequence: CASGSKAGVTDTQYF. The rearrangement uses TRBV28 and TRBJ2-3; TRBD2 matches 8 bases. The CDR3 runs 15 residues. Germline CDR1 is MDHEN and CDR2 is SYDVKM. With 8 bases clipped from V and 2 bases from J, the junction kept 9 bases outside the gene matches.

The chain combines TRBV2 with TRBJ1-1; tentative D call: TRBD1 (5 bases). Germline V gene data show CDR1 as SNHLY and CDR2 as FYNNEI. V was shortened by 7 bases and J by 11 bases, with 14 bases between the two germline ends. The CDR3 extends over 11 amino acids. CDR3 residues: CASTLGGTAFF. Written as DNA, the CDR3 is TGTGCCAGCACCCTAGGAGGGACGGCTTTCTTT.

The chain employs TRBV7-5 and TRBJ2-7; the table's D call TRBD2 went unverified against the DNA. TRBV7-5 is a listed pseudogene. The CDR3 has 12 amino acids. The CDR3 sequence: CVRSFGVGEQYF. The CDR3 bases are TGTGTCAGAAGCTTCGGGGTAGGCGAGCAGTACTTC.

The V and J genes are TRBV6-6 and TRBJ1-2, with D possibly matching TRBD1 (5 bases). The CDR3 covers 13 residues. Trimming took 5 bases from V and 8 from J, leaving 15 bases between them. Germline lookup yields CDR1 MNHNY and CDR2 SVGAGI (reference sequence). This chain's CDR3 is CASSPMWGPGYTF. The CDR3 DNA reads as TGTGCCAGCAGTCCTATGTGGGGCCCGGGCTACACCTTC.

This clone appeared once. This chain's CDR3 is CASTPDRDSGNTIYF. The CDR3 DNA sequence: TGTGCCAGCACCCCGGACAGGGACTCTGGAAACACCATATATTTT. The rearrangement links TRBV6-1 to TRBJ1-3; 8 bases match TRBD1. The CDR3 sequence is 15 residues long. Germline V gives CDR1 MNHNS, CDR2 SASEGT. With 7 bases clipped from V and 0 bases from J, the junction kept 5 bases outside the gene matches.

This CDR3 is CASSFDTGGDGELFF. Here the CDR3 DNA reads TGTGCCAGCAGCTTCGATACAGGGGGCGACGGGGAGCTGTTTTTT. The chain recombines TRBV5-6 with TRBJ2-2, with 9 bases that match TRBD1. The CDR3 totals 15 residues. V dropped 2 bases and J dropped 7; count of bases not matched to a gene: 6. From germline, CDR1 is SGHDT and CDR2 YYEEEE. Combining the CDR3 with reference TRBV5-6 and TRBJ2-2 gives the whole variable domain DAGVTQSPTHLIKTRGQQVTLRCSPKSGHDTVSWYQQALGQGPQFIFQYYEEEERQRGNFPDRFSGHQFPNYSSELNVNALLLGDSALYLCASSFDTGGDGELFFGEGSRLTVL.

J is TRBJ2-1 and V is TRBV10-3; 12 bases align to TRBD2. V was clipped by 8 bases and J by 4 bases; unmatched bases: 12. The CDR3 covers 17 residues. Germline V gene data show CDR1 as ENHRY and CDR2 as SYGVKD. CDR3 DNA: TGTGCCATCGGCCGTTCTAGCGGGAGGGCCGGGTACAATGAGCAGTTCTTC. This translates into CAIGRSSGRAGYNEQFF.